One sample yielded the 20 T cell receptor beta chains listed below, sequenced in a study of blood T cell repertoires in COVID-19. TCRdb keeps only in-frame clones here, not all; method: immunoSEQ multiplex PCR. The sample gives roughly 92,000 clones, 65% to 85% of which show up once; roughly a third is in the top ten. Material for sequencing was peripheral blood. All receptors come from a woman aged 80 or older with active or convalescent COVID-19.

This rearrangement joins TRBV11-3 to TRBJ2-1; 9 positions match TRBD2. With V trimmed by 6 bases and J by 4 bases, 4 bases remained unmatched. Germline CDR1 and CDR2: SGHNT and YENEEA. The CDR3 contains 14 residues. CDR3 nucleotides: TGTGCCAGCAGTACTAGCGGGTATTACAATGAGCAGTTCTTC. This sequence encodes CASSTSGYYNEQFF.

The chain links TRBV27 to TRBJ2-3; D uncertain. Trimming left V 5 bases short and J 7 bases short, with 13 bases between. The germline V gene has CDR1 MNHEY and CDR2 SMNVEV (reference sequence). This CDR3 is 13 amino acids long. CDR3 coding DNA: TGTGCCAGCAGTGCCGCAGTAGCCCATACGCAGTATTTT. It translates to CASSAAVAHTQYF.

This chain joins TRBV21-1 and TRBJ1-1; the D call TRBD1 from the table was never checked on the DNA. TRBV21-1 is tagged as a pseudogene. The CDR3 has 20 residues. Here the CDR3 DNA reads TGTGCCAGCAGCCCCCGAAAGGACAGGTTTTTGTACGGGGTGAACACTGAAGCTTTCTTT. This sequence encodes CASSPRKDRFLYGVNTEAFF.

This clone appeared once. V usage is TRBV7-6 and J usage is TRBJ2-3; 12 bases are a match to TRBD2. The CDR3 covers 15 residues. With V trimmed by 5 bases and J by 1 base, 1 base remained unmatched. Germline assignment: CDR1 SGHVS and CDR2 FNYEAQ. CDR3 loop: CASSRTSGGTDTQYF. The CDR3 nucleotides read TGTGCCAGCAGCCGGACTAGCGGGGGCACAGATACGCAGTATTTT.

The chain combines TRBV29-1 with TRBJ2-1; 10 nucleotides align to TRBD1. J gave up 4 bases and V 2 bases, and 5 bases lay outside the gene matches. Germline CDR1 and CDR2: SQVTM and ANQGSEA. The CDR3 consists of 15 residues. The DNA for the CDR3 is TGCAGCGTTGAACGCCGGGACAGGGGTTACAATGAGCAGTTCTTC. This encodes CSVERRDRGYNEQFF.

The genes are TRBV9 and TRBJ2-7; 11 bases are a match to TRBD2. From germline, CDR1 is SGDLS and CDR2 YYNGEE. This CDR3 spans 16 amino acids. V was clipped by 1 base and J by 3 bases; unmatched bases: 6. The CDR3 nucleotides are TGTGCCAGCAGCGTACCCCGTAGCGGGAGGGACTACGAGCAGTACTTC. This gives the protein CASSVPRSGRDYEQYF.

The chain is built from TRBV9 and TRBJ2-2, with 13 bases that match TRBD2. This CDR3 has 17 residues. The V segment lost 2 bases and the J segment 5 bases; nucleotides outside the gene matches: 6. CDR1 SGDLS and CDR2 YYNGEE come from the germline V gene. The CDR3 bases are TGTGCCAGCAGCGTCCGACTAGCGGGAGGTCGGACCGGGGAGCTGTTTTTT. Residues: CASSVRLAGGRTGELFF.

The J gene is TRBJ2-1, the V gene TRBV11-3; 9 nucleotides line up with TRBD2. The ends lost 4 bases at V and 1 base at J; junction bases unmatched: 8. The germline CDR1 and CDR2 sequences are SGHNT and YENEEA. CDR3 length: 17 amino acids. The CDR3 coding sequence is TGTGCCAGCAGCTCCACTCTGCTAGCGGGGTCCTACAATGAGCAGTTCTTC. Translated, it gives CASSSTLLAGSYNEQFF. The complete variable domain, with remaining parts taken from reference TRBV11-3 and TRBJ2-1, reads EAGVVQSPRYKIIEKKQPVAFWCNPISGHNTLYWYLQNLGQGPELLIRYENEEAVDDSQLPKDRFSAERLKGVDSTLKIQPAELGDSAVYLCASSSTLLAGSYNEQFFGPGTRLTVL.

The V gene is TRBV25-1, the J gene TRBJ1-2; D might be TRBD1 (6 bases). Per the germline V gene, CDR1 is MGHDK and CDR2 is SYGVNS. There are 16 residues in the CDR3. The germline V and J ends were trimmed by 6 bases and 3 bases, with 20 bases remaining between them. The CDR3 DNA is TGTGCCAGCAGGGAGTCCGGGACACGGCTTGACTATGGCTACACCTTC. Translated, it gives CASRESGTRLDYGYTF.

The CDR3 is CASRPGTVSYEQYF. DNA of the CDR3: TGTGCCAGCAGACCCGGGACAGTCTCCTACGAGCAGTACTTC. This rearrangement joins TRBV5-5 to TRBJ2-7; 7 bases align to TRBD1. The germline V gene has CDR1 SGHKS and CDR2 YYEKEE (reference sequence). V dropped 5 bases and J dropped 0; count of bases not matched to a gene: 5. The length of the CDR3 is 14 residues.

The chain carries TRBV19 and TRBJ1-2, with 10 bases identical to TRBD1. The junction had 9 bases not matched to a gene; V was cut back by 10 bases and J by 7 bases. The CDR3 is made up of 13 amino acids. Germline V gene sequence: CDR1 LNHDA, CDR2 SQIVND (reference sequence). The CDR3 bases are TGTGCCACCGGGGGACAGGGGAGCGGTGGCTACACCTTC. It yields the protein CATGGQGSGGYTF.

This chain links TRBV2 with TRBJ2-5; TRBD2 aligns across 12 bases. The length of the CDR3 is 16 residues. Germline CDR1 is SNHLY and CDR2 is FYNNEI. Losses at the gene ends were 5 bases for V and 5 bases for J; bases not matched to a gene: 9. CDR3 coding DNA: TGTGCCAGCAGTCCCACGACTAGCGGGAGTAGGGAGACCCAGTACTTC. It specifies CASSPTTSGSRETQYF. The full variable domain, rest sourced from reference TRBV2 and TRBJ2-5, is EPEVTQTPSHQVTQMGQEVILRCVPISNHLYFYWYRQILGQKVEFLVSFYNNEISEKSEIFDDQFSVERPDGSNFTLKIRSTKLEDSAMYFCASSPTTSGSRETQYFGPGTRLLVL.

V gene TRBV6-2 or TRBV6-3 combines with J gene TRBJ2-1; maybe TRBD1 (6 bases). Per germline, CDR1 MNHEY and CDR2 SVGEGT. V shed 5 bases and J shed 5 bases, with 16 bases lying between them. The CDR3 totals 15 residues. DNA of the CDR3: TGTGCCAGCAGTGACAGGCGCCGTCTAGACAATGAGCAGTTCTTC. Its translation: CASSDRRRLDNEQFF.

This sequence joins TRBV11-2 and TRBJ1-2, with no clear D. From germline, CDR1 is SGHAT and CDR2 FQNNGV. This CDR3 is built from 14 residues. V was clipped by 5 bases and J by 4 bases, with 14 bases between them. The CDR3 loop reads CASSLSQRTYGYTF. The CDR3 coding sequence is TGTGCCAGCAGCCTTTCACAGAGAACCTATGGCTACACCTTC.

The chain carries TRBV18 and TRBJ2-7; D is unclear. CDR3 size: 13 residues. The germline CDR1 and CDR2 sequences are KGHSH and LQKENI. V was trimmed by 3 bases and J by 7 bases, leaving 13 bases between them. This CDR3 reads CASSPSQADEQYF. The CDR3 DNA sequence: TGTGCCAGCTCACCGAGTCAGGCTGATGAGCAGTACTTC.

The V gene is TRBV5-1, the J gene TRBJ2-1, with 7 bases identical to TRBD2. Germline V lookup: CDR1 SGHRS, CDR2 YFSETQ. The CDR3 runs 14 residues. Trimming cost V 7 bases and J 4 bases; bases outside gene matches: 8. The DNA of the CDR3 is TGCGCCAGCCAGTTGAGCGGGGAGTACAATGAGCAGTTCTTC. This sequence encodes CASQLSGEYNEQFF.

J is TRBJ2-1 and V is TRBV19; a possible D gene is TRBD2 (6 bases). This CDR3 is 14 amino acids long. V lost 7 bases, J lost 9 bases, and 19 bases lay in between. Germline V gives CDR1 LNHDA, CDR2 SQIVND (reference sequence). The CDR3 DNA reads as TGTGCCAGTACCAGAGTCCAGGCCGGGGGTGAGCAGTTCTTC. Translated, it gives CASTRVQAGGEQFF.

CDR3 residues: CASSLLGGDKREQYF. CDR3 coding DNA: TGTGCCAGCAGCTTGTTAGGTGGGGACAAACGCGAGCAGTACTTC. The V gene is TRBV5-4, the J gene TRBJ2-7, with D perhaps TRBD1 (6 bases). CDR1 SGHNT and CDR2 YYREEE come from the germline V gene (reference sequence). V lost 1 base to trimming and J lost 6 bases, with 17 bases between them. The CDR3 covers 15 residues.

The V and J genes are TRBV10-3 and TRBJ1-2, with D hard to call. Trimming took 0 bases from V and 4 from J, leaving 6 bases between them. The germline CDR1 and CDR2 sequences are ENHRY and SYGVKD. The CDR3 is 13 residues long. CDR3 sequence reads: CAISESAAYGYTF. CDR3 coding DNA: TGTGCCATCAGTGAGTCAGCGGCCTATGGCTACACCTTC.

The V and J genes are TRBV5-1 and TRBJ1-6, with no clear D. Germline CDR1 SGHRS, CDR2 YFSETQ. V was cut by 0 bases and J by 3 bases, with 7 bases left in between. This CDR3 contains 15 residues. CDR3 sequence (DNA): TGCGCCAGCAGCTTGGAGGCAGGCTATAATTCACCCCTCCACTTT. Residues: CASSLEAGYNSPLHF.